This T cell receptor (beta chain) was captured by sequencing in a study of T-cell reconstitution after alpha-beta-depleted transplantation in children. This CDR3 region has 14 residues. V dropped 6 bases and J dropped 5; count of bases not matched to a gene: 8. The TCRbeta library was prepared with unique molecular identifiers. In TCRdb, the PCR reads were re-called with MiXCR into one record per CDR3 protein. This table holds 580,000 or so distinct CDR3 sequences, under 25% found once. General study findings and limits: At one year after transplant, newly produced T cells mostly accounted for T-cell counts and diversity. The origin of high day-60 TCRbeta diversity in some patients lay in surviving recipient T cells and thymic progenitors. Reportedly, alpha-beta T cells present about two months post-transplant originated from several hundred expanded clones of graft origin.

To note about this clonotype: Its antigen is unknown.

This sequence joins TRBV12-3 or TRBV12-4 and TRBJ1-2, with TRBD1 identical over 8 bases. This specimen consisted of PBMCs, mostly from graft donor cells, obtained 360 days after TCRalphabeta/CD19-depleted stem cell transplant. The source is a boy under two years old who had a stem cell transplant for acute myeloid leukemia, so the T cells may come from the graft donor. This chain's CDR3 is CASSRSGTGYGYTF. Written as DNA, the CDR3 is TGTGCCAGCAGCCGCTCCGGGACAGGATATGGCTACACCTTC.